The 18 T cell receptor beta chains reported below all come from one sample, sequenced in a study of Tregs in tolerant kidney transplant recipients. Mixed chimerism was transient after nonmyeloablative marrow transplants from related graft donors. The data were produced by immunoSEQ multiplex PCR, yet TCRdb's version contains in-frame clones alone and is incomplete. In all, the sample yields approximately 30,000 clones. Sequences were derived from CD4+ T cells from blood (PBMCs), sampled 24 months after the transplant. Receptor source: a human patient who received a combined kidney and bone marrow transplant. Some T cells may be provided by the graft donor.

Comment on this clone: The CDR3 end is not reached by the read, which stops 3 residues before it; the germline J gene fills it in. The rearrangement joins TRBV30 to TRBJ1-1, with 7 nucleotides matching TRBD1. CDR3 length: 13 residues. Looked up from germline, CDR1 is GTSNPN and CDR2 is SVGIG (reference sequence). V lost 3 bases to trimming and J lost 2 bases; unmatched junction nucleotides: 3. Here the CDR3 reads CAWRGQINTEAFF. Incomplete CDR3 DNA: TGTGCCTGGAGGGGACAGATAAACACTGAA. The full variable domain, in which reference TRBV30 and TRBJ1-1 provide the parts outside the CDR3, is SQTIHQWPATLVQPVGSPLSLECTVEGTSNPNLYWYRQAAGRGLQLLFYSVGIGQISSEVPQNLSASRPQDRQFILSSKKLLLSDSGFYLCAWRGQINTEAFFGQGTRLTVV.

Turning to this clone: The CDR3 is cut off 3 residues early in the read; its end comes from the germline J gene. The chain combines TRBV20-1 with TRBJ2-5, with 7 bases that match TRBD1. The CDR3 has 12 amino acids. CDR1 is DFQATT and CDR2 is SNEGSKA in the germline V gene (reference sequence). V shed 6 bases and J 4 bases; nucleotides not matched to a gene: 5. The CDR3 bases that were read are TGCAGTGCCACAGGGGCCCGAGAGACC. The encoded protein is CSATGARET. The CDR3 in its entirety is CSATGARETQYF.

With respect to this clone: Read coverage stops 3 residues before the CDR3 terminus; the germline J gene supplies the remainder. The chain recombines TRBV20-1 with TRBJ1-5, with D possibly being TRBD1 (5 bases). CDR1 and CDR2 from the germline V gene are DFQATT and SNEGSKA (reference sequence). CDR3 size: 15 residues. V was pared by 4 bases and J by 4 bases, with 17 bases between. The CDR3 is CSAKGGGAGNQPQHF. The CDR3 DNA, read in part, is TGCAGTGCTAAAGGCGGGGGAGCGGGTAATCAGCCC.

Worth noting for this clone: From the germline J gene comes the end of the CDR3, since the read stops 3 residues before it. The chain employs TRBV20-1 and TRBJ2-7; maybe TRBD1 (5 bases). The CDR3 is 13 amino acids. V was shortened by 5 bases and J by 0 bases, with 11 bases between the two germline ends. Per germline, CDR1 DFQATT and CDR2 SNEGSKA (reference sequence). The part of the CDR3 DNA that was read is TGCAGTGCTCAAGGGGAACACTCCTACGAG. As protein: CSAQGEHSYE. The CDR3 in full is CSAQGEHSYEQYF.

As for this clone: The DNA ends 3 residues before the CDR3 does, and the rest of the CDR3 is filled in from the germline J gene. The chain employs TRBV29-1 and TRBJ1-1, with D possibly being TRBD1 (6 bases). This CDR3 is built from 13 residues. Looked up from germline, CDR1 is SQVTM and CDR2 is ANQGSEA. V was pared by 4 bases and J by 3 bases, with 12 bases between. CDR3 sequence reads: CSVAGGSDTEAFF. The CDR3 bases that were read are TGCAGCGTTGCTGGGGGCTCTGACACTGAA. The entire variable domain, with the rest obtained from reference TRBV29-1 and TRBJ1-1, is as follows: SAVISQKPSRDICQRGTSLTIQCQVDSQVTMMFWYRQQPGQSLTLIATANQGSEATYESGFVIDKFPISRPNLTFSTLTVSNMSPEDSSIYLCSVAGGSDTEAFFGQGTRLTVV.

To note about this clone: The read ends 3 residues shy of where the CDR3 ends; the end is completed using the germline J gene. V gene TRBV20-1 combines with J gene TRBJ2-3; TRBD2 agrees at 8 bases. Trimming took 5 bases from V and 5 from J; bases not matched to a gene: 9. This CDR3 region has 14 residues. Germline CDR1 DFQATT, CDR2 SNEGSKA (reference sequence). The DNA read from the CDR3 is TGCAGTGCTCCTGGACTAGCCAGGAGAGATACG. Its translation is CSAPGLARRDT. The full CDR3 protein is CSAPGLARRDTQYF.

This clone is labeled medium-sized based on frequency. The sequenced fragment ends 3 residues before the CDR3 boundary, so the rest is inferred from the germline J gene. The chain carries TRBV6-2 or TRBV6-3 and TRBJ2-7, with TRBD2 identical over 9 bases. The CDR3 loop spans 16 amino acids. Trimming took 5 bases from V and 3 from J; bases not matched to a gene: 11. Germline-derived CDR1 and CDR2 are MNHEY and SVGEGT. The CDR3 bases that were read are TGTGCCAGCAGTCCTATCCGGACGCGGGAGGGCTACGAG. Protein: CASSPIRTREGYE. The entire CDR3 protein reads CASSPIRTREGYEQYF.

As to this clone: The read halts 3 residues ahead of the CDR3 end, with the missing end drawn from the germline J gene. The chain combines TRBV6-2 or TRBV6-3 with TRBJ2-3, with D tentatively TRBD2 (5 bases). V was shortened by 2 bases and J by 5 bases, with 17 bases between the two germline ends. The germline CDR1 and CDR2 sequences are MNHEY and SVGEGT. This CDR3 region has 16 residues. This chain's CDR3 is CASSYEVERVGDTQYF. CDR3 bases read: TGTGCCAGCAGTTACGAGGTGGAGAGGGTCGGAGATACG.

As for this clone: The read stops 3 residues short of the end of the CDR3; the missing end is completed from the germline J gene. V is TRBV4-1 and J is TRBJ2-5; 14 nucleotides agree with TRBD2. This CDR3 is 17 amino acids long. The V gene's germline CDR1 is MGHRA and CDR2 YSYEKL. Germline trimming cut 4 bases from V and 5 bases from J; bases unmatched to any gene: 9. CDR3 sequence: CASSPSGTSGSWETQYF. CDR3 DNA (partial): TGCGCCAGCAGCCCAAGCGGGACTAGCGGGAGCTGGGAGACC.

A remark on this clone: The read ends 3 residues early relative to the CDR3; the germline J gene fills the gap. The chain uses TRBV28 and TRBJ1-5; TRBD1 is a possible D gene (5 bases). Germline CDR1 and CDR2: MDHEN and SYDVKM. The CDR3 sequence is 14 residues long. Trimming removed 3 bases at V and 2 bases at J, with 8 bases between. CDR3 protein: CASSLGQGNQPQHF. CDR3 DNA (partial): TGTGCCAGCAGTTTGGGGCAGGGCAATCAGCCC. The full variable domain, rest sourced from reference TRBV28 and TRBJ1-5, is DVKVTQSSRYLVKRTGEKVFLECVQDMDHENMFWYRQDPGLGLRLIYFSYDVKMKEKGDIPEGYSVSREKKERFSLILESASTNQTSMYLCASSLGQGNQPQHFGDGTRLSIL.

A remark on this clone: The DNA ends 3 residues before the CDR3 does, and the rest of the CDR3 is filled in from the germline J gene. The chain is built from TRBV5-1 and TRBJ2-1; D not resolved. This CDR3 contains 12 residues. Germline V gene sequence: CDR1 SGHRS, CDR2 YFSETQ. Trimming left V 3 bases short and J 4 bases short, with 5 bases between. Here the CDR3 reads CASSSGYNEQFF. The part of the CDR3 DNA that was read is TGCGCCAGCAGCTCGGGTTACAATGAG.

Concerning this clone itself: From the germline J gene comes the end of the CDR3, since the read stops 3 residues before it. The V call is TRBV14, the J call TRBJ2-2; no definite D call. The germline CDR1 and CDR2 sequences are SGHDN and FVKESK. V gave up 6 bases and J gave up 5 bases, with 7 bases separating them. The CDR3 has 12 residues. This CDR3 reads CASSSRTGELFF. The covered CDR3 bases are TGTGCCAGCAGTTCGCGGACCGGGGAG. Full variable domain (remainder filled in from reference TRBV14 and TRBJ2-2): EAGVTQFPSHSVIEKGQTVTLRCDPISGHDNLYWYRRVMGKEIKFLLHFVKESKQDESGMPNNRFLAERTGGTYSTLKVQPAELEDSGVYFCASSSRTGELFFGEGSRLTVL.

Comment on this clone: The DNA ends 3 residues before the CDR3 does, and the rest of the CDR3 is filled in from the germline J gene. The V gene is TRBV23-1, the J gene TRBJ2-7; D remains unclear. TRBV23-1 is designated an ORF whose function remains uncertain. Trimming pared 4 bases from V and 4 bases from J, leaving 11 bases between. This CDR3 comprises 13 residues. CDR3 DNA (partial): TGCGCCAGCAGTCGCGCGGAAAGTTACGAG. This translates into CASSRAESYE. The entire CDR3 sequence reads CASSRAESYEQYF.

Turning to this clone: Sequencing ends 3 residues short of the CDR3 end; the germline J gene provides the rest. V is TRBV5-1 and J is TRBJ2-1; the D is unclear. CDR1 and CDR2 (germline): SGHRS, YFSETQ. The CDR3 totals 11 residues. V lost 3 bases and J 9 bases, leaving 7 bases between the germline ends. The CDR3 protein is CASSSAVEQFF. The sequenced CDR3 bases are TGCGCCAGCAGCTCGGCGGTTGAG.

Points on this clone: The CDR3 is cut off 3 residues early in the read; its end comes from the germline J gene. The rearrangement joins TRBV20-1 to TRBJ2-7, with D possibly TRBD1 on 6 matching bases. Germline assignment: CDR1 DFQATT and CDR2 SNEGSKA (reference sequence). The CDR3 sequence is 16 residues long. V was trimmed by 0 bases and J by 3 bases, leaving 18 bases between them. CDR3: CSARDPETGFYYEQYF. CDR3 DNA (partial): TGCAGTGCTAGAGATCCAGAGACAGGTTTTTACTACGAG.

Details on this clone: The read finishes 3 residues shy of the CDR3 end, and the germline J gene is used to complete it. V usage is TRBV9 and J usage is TRBJ2-3, with TRBD1 as a possible D gene (5 bases). Per germline, CDR1 SGDLS and CDR2 YYNGEE. The CDR3 runs 15 residues. V was clipped by 2 bases and J by 4 bases, with 14 bases between them. CDR3 sequence: CASSVQGSTADTQYF. The DNA read from the CDR3 is TGTGCCAGCAGCGTGCAGGGCAGCACAGCAGATACG. The full variable domain, with the rest looked up from reference TRBV9 and TRBJ2-3, is DSGVTQTPKHLITATGQRVTLRCSPRSGDLSVYWYQQSLDQGLQFLIQYYNGEERAKGNILERFSAQQFPDLHSELNLSSLELGDSALYFCASSVQGSTADTQYFGPGTRLTVL.

Concerning this clone itself: From the germline J gene comes the end of the CDR3, since the read stops 3 residues before it. V gene TRBV6-2 or TRBV6-3 combines with J gene TRBJ2-7; the D gene is possibly TRBD1 (7 bases). The CDR3 is 16 residues long. The ends were cut back, 0 bases at V and 3 bases at J, with 15 bases in the middle. Per germline, CDR1 MNHEY and CDR2 SVGEGT. The covered CDR3 bases are TGTGCCAGCAGTTACTCGCGGGACAGAAATTTCTACGAG. Protein: CASSYSRDRNFYE. The whole CDR3 region reads CASSYSRDRNFYEQYF.

Worth noting for this clone: The read is 3 residues too short to cover the CDR3 end, so that end is filled in from the germline J gene. The chain uses TRBV2 and TRBJ1-5; the match to TRBD1 covers 8 bases. J lost 3 bases, V lost 6 bases, and 7 bases had no gene match. The CDR3 contains 15 residues. Germline V CDR1 and CDR2: SNHLY, FYNNEI. The DNA read from the CDR3 is TGTGCCAGCAGAGCGACAGGGGACGACAATCAGCCC. Its translation is CASRATGDDNQP. The CDR3, in full, reads CASRATGDDNQPQHF.